Below, one T cell receptor beta chain is given with its context. Its antigen target is currently unknown. Base qualities are not provided; no much larger clone lies one nucleotide away. To analyze paired alpha-beta TCRs of CD8+ T cells, the researchers used an expanded emulsion RT-PCR method with primers covering all TCR V genes. Before emulsion RT-PCR, CD8+ T cells were isolated with a CD8 positive selection kit and incubated overnight in 10 IU/mL IL-2. The library was generated by emulsion pairing. Unpaired genes were suppressed by a second nested PCR with blocking oligos, after which a third nested PCR added Illumina adaptors and barcodes. Each master mix for emulsion RT-PCR held about 5,000-250,000 T cells along with C-region, Stepout and V-region primers. The Micellula Emulsion and Purification Kit was used to make the emulsions, and Qiagen OneStep RT-PCR reagents were used for RT-PCR. The pooled libraries were sequenced on an Illumina MiSeq using paired-end 2 x 250 reads. As for the original processing: Read pairs were joined in Galaxy and clipped at the engineered overlap into separate alpha and beta files; unclipped reads were discarded. Alpha-beta pairs were assigned using CompleteTCR, a MiTCR-based pipeline in which chains sharing read cluster identifiers are linked by an R script. TCR sequences observed only once, about 1-3.2%, were removed as potential sequencing errors. In-frame beta chains were kept once TCRdb had trimmed the public reads at Q25 with fastp and called clones with MiXCR. Entries that share a CDR3 protein sequence are merged under the most common genes and DNA. These V and J calls rely on TCRdb rather than the paper's analysis. This sample is represented by roughly 38,000 distinct CDR3 sequences; 45% of them were singletons. The top ten clonotypes cover less than 70% of the sample.

V is reduced by 0 bases and J by 4 bases, leaving a spacing of 9 bases between them. The germline V gene (reference sequence) specifies LNHNV as CDR1 and YYDKDF as CDR2. The CDR3 runs 14 amino acids, cysteine and phenylalanine included. Of all the DNA, just the CDR3 is kept, 42 bases in frame from base 1. This entry belongs to a study of T cell repertoires in breast cancer (dated by TCRdb to the mid-2010s). Concerning the study at large: The study profiled tumors, lymph nodes and peripheral blood lymphocytes from breast cancer patients, plus peripheral blood from healthy control donors. Most of the roughly 21 patient tumors analyzed for shared TCRs were ER+/PR+. Nine healthy donors, of an age range similar to that of the patients, were included as controls. On average, sequencing produced roughly 470,000 sequences per sample and approximately 10 reads per input cell. Because breast cancer has a low mutational burden and rarely has common mutations, the study reasoned that TCRs shared between breast cancer patients would target shared antigens. Tumors and tumor-involved lymph nodes were minced and digested with Liberase and DNase, then filtered through 70-um and 40-um filters. Tumor-free lymph nodes were processed without enzymatic digestion, and blood samples were separated by Ficoll. Findings and caveats that apply to the study as a whole: Shared TCRs showed TRBV7 predominance, possibly reflecting tumor recognition or mispriming bias from eight TRBV7 primers. Possible tumor specificity was suggested for approximately 20 TCR pairs that were shared across seven or more patient tumors yet rarely found in control blood. Tumor-involved sentinel lymph nodes shared about fourfold more TCRs with matched tumor repertoires than tumor-free nodes (roughly 7.3% versus 1.9%). Discarding singleton TCRs and sampling only part of each tumor may have missed genuine antitumor clones. Shared TCRs were encoded by various nucleotide sequences, which suggests selection and expansion based on antigen. Because transcript abundance and primer differences skewed clone recovery, emulsion RT-PCR was regarded as qualitative rather than quantitative.

The sample taken for sequencing was CD8+ T cells. The chain is encoded by TRBV15 joined to TRBJ1-2, with the identity of the D gene unclear. This TCR derives from a pool of human donors with breast cancer or a healthy control (not recorded which). The nucleotides are TGTGCCACCAGCAGAGAGACATATGGCTATGGCTACACCTTC. It translates to CATSRETYGYGYTF.